The 5 T cell receptor beta chains reported below all come from one sample, sequenced in a study of blood T cell repertoires in COVID-19. Repertoires were generated with immunoSEQ multiplex PCR, while TCRdb's copy carries only in-frame clones and drops some. This repertoire shows roughly 15,000 clones, approximately 90% found once; its top ten account for 17%. The sequenced sample was peripheral blood. The source of these receptors is a man aged 45 to 65 with active COVID-19.

The rearrangement uses TRBV28 and TRBJ2-1; TRBD2 matches at 12 bases. The V segment lost 4 bases and the J segment 6 bases; nucleotides outside the gene matches: 7. The germline CDR1 and CDR2 sequences are MDHEN and SYDVKM. This CDR3 contains 16 residues. The CDR3 coding sequence is TGTGCCAGCAGTTATTTTTCGGGACTAGCGGGCAATGAGCAGTTCTTC. Amino acid sequence: CASSYFSGLAGNEQFF.

The rearrangement uses TRBV4-1 and TRBJ1-2, with 7 bases lining up with TRBD1. The CDR3 is 15 amino acids. Germline V gene lookup returns CDR1 MGHRA and CDR2 YSYEKL. V shed 5 bases and J 2 bases; nucleotides not matched to a gene: 8. The CDR3, as DNA: TGCGCCAGCAGCTATGATACAGGGGTAAACTATGGCTACACCTTC. Residues: CASSYDTGVNYGYTF.

CDR3 nucleotide sequence: TGTGCCAGCCGGGACAGGGGGCTCCACAATGAGCAGTTCTTC. Protein: CASRDRGLHNEQFF. The rearrangement links TRBV5-8 to TRBJ2-1; the match to TRBD1 covers 12 bases. The germline V gene encodes CDR1 SGHTS and CDR2 YDEGEE. J lost 5 bases, V lost 7 bases, and 4 bases had no gene match. The length of the CDR3 is 14 residues.

The rearrangement uses TRBV10-3 and TRBJ2-2; D possibly corresponds to TRBD2 (6 bases). Looked up from germline, CDR1 is ENHRY and CDR2 is SYGVKD. Trimming pared 10 bases from V and 5 bases from J, leaving 17 bases between. The CDR3 extends over 14 amino acids. DNA for the CDR3: TGTGCCACCGCCGGGCGGGGTAGGACCGGGGAGCTGTTTTTT. This translates into CATAGRGRTGELFF.

The rearrangement links TRBV14 to TRBJ1-6; D is unresolved. V was clipped by 2 bases and J by 10 bases, with 6 bases between them. CDR1 and CDR2 (germline): SGHDN, FVKESK. The CDR3 spans 12 residues. The CDR3 nucleotides read TGTGCCAGCAGCCAACCAGGCTCACCCCTCCACTTT. It yields the protein CASSQPGSPLHF.